This T cell receptor (beta chain) was identified in a study of blood T cell repertoires in COVID-19. On the study more broadly: From the United States, Italy and Spain came samples of acute and convalescent COVID-19.

CDR1 and CDR2 from the germline V gene are DFQATT and SNEGSKA (reference sequence). The CDR3 loop spans 11 amino acids. V dropped 3 bases and J dropped 3 bases, with 6 bases sitting between them. Living in 24 US areas, the participants were between 18 and 89 years of age. Cohort 3 recovery required two negative PCRs, clearance, or symptom resolution. Source study methods: Reference gene primer amplification gave estimated nucleated cell counts. Libraries were prepared by immunoSEQ multiplex PCR; TCRdb keeps only in-frame clonotypes and omits some of them. V and J calls and clone size follow that table, whereas D and trimming were derived from the DNA. Of over 140,000 clones in the sample, about 80% were seen once.

Sequenced material: PBMCs or T cells enriched from blood (not recorded which). The source of this sequence is a woman aged 45-60 years who had recovered from COVID-19. The genes are TRBV20-1 and TRBJ2-7, with D possibly being TRBD2 (6 bases). CDR3 loop: CSASGSYEQYF. In DNA, the CDR3 is TGCAGTGCTAGCGGGAGCTACGAGCAGTACTTC.